The present T cell receptor (beta chain) was sequenced within a study of a mutant IDH1 vaccine in newly diagnosed glioma. Study as a whole: Beforehand, treatment had been radiotherapy, temozolomide, or both; the majority received both. General study points: Any relationship between pseudoprogression and changes in top peripheral T cell clonotypes seemed absent.

Repertoires were generated with immunoSEQ multiplex PCR, while TCRdb's copy carries only in-frame clones and drops some. In the table there are about 54,000 clones, 80% to 90% of which are singletons. On this clone: The antigen remains undetermined. The same CDR3 also results from other DNA sequences found in this sample.

Time point in this sample: baseline, week 1 (first vaccination visit). As for treatment: pre-vaccination baseline after standard-of-care therapy. New WHO grade 3 or 4 astrocytomas that were IDH1-mutant and ATRX-lost occurred in the donors. The clonotype originates from a man aged 18 to 30 with glioma. The sequenced sample was PBMCs, obtained from a glioma patient treated with radiotherapy, temozolomide or both.

CDR3 sequence reads: CASSPGLGTYEQYF. DNA for the CDR3: TGTGCCAGCAGCCCGGGACTAGGAACCTACGAGCAGTACTTC. V and J are TRBV5-4 and TRBJ2-7; TRBD2 agrees at 8 bases. The CDR3 loop spans 14 amino acids. Germline CDR1 reads SGHNT; CDR2 reads YYREEE (reference sequence). The J segment lost 2 bases and the V segment lost 4 bases, leaving 5 bases of the junction unmatched.